The source of this T cell receptor (beta chain) is a study of T cell responses to AZD1222 COVID-19 vaccine. Study-level findings and limits: Repertoires were obtained only post-peak T cell response. AZD1222 recipients seropositive at baseline numbered only 5 to 7. Among vaccine-associated CD4 TCRs, coverage spanned spike, with dominance at 160-218 and 743-854.

To note about this clone: What it binds is unknown. Mismatch with germline at one junction end may stem from a read error.

Profiled with immunoSEQ multiplex PCR; TCRdb holds only in-frame clones, not every one. This table holds some 150,000 clones, 88% found once. Germline V gene data show CDR1 as SGHRS and CDR2 as YFSETQ. CDR3 length: 13 amino acids. Specimen: peripheral blood, collected on day 0 of MenACWY control vaccination. This sequence joins TRBV5-1 and TRBJ2-1; maybe TRBD1 (6 bases). The receptor was derived from an adult in good health. This CDR3 reads CASSLSEDRNLLF. The DNA of the CDR3 is TGCGCCAGCAGCTTGTCCGAAGACAGGAATCTACTCTTC. Full variable domain (remainder filled in from reference TRBV5-1 and TRBJ2-1): KAGVTQTPRYLIKTRGQQVTLSCSPISGHRSVSWYQQTPGQGLQFLFEYFSETQRNKGNFPGRFSGRQFSNSRSEMNVSTLELGDSALYLCASSLSEDRNLLFGPGTRLTVL.